This T cell receptor beta chain was observed in a study of CD8+ T cells in alopecia areata. The wider study: Oral tofacitinib (5 to 10 mg twice daily) was administered to treated patients. Study results and limitations: Normal scalp had lower clonality than lesional scalp, with alopecia totalis/universalis lesions showing this most strongly.

As to this clone: Its specificity is unknown.

TCR sequencing used cDNA made by reverse transcription of extracted RNA. Assay used: immunoSEQ multiplex PCR; TCRdb lists only in-frame clones, some missing. Here the sample spans under 70,000 clones, 60% being singletons. The authors sorted CD4+ and CD8+ T cells from PBMCs. V lost 3 bases, J lost 3 bases, and 10 bases lay in between. This CDR3 comprises 14 residues. Germline V gene data show CDR1 as SGHDT and CDR2 as YYEEEE. The specimen was CD8+ T cells sorted from blood, collected at week 0. This TCR came from a human donor with alopecia areata. The chain recombines TRBV5-6 with TRBJ2-1, with a tentative D call TRBD2 (5 bases). The CDR3 sequence is CASSSAGNYNEQFF. The CDR3 DNA reads as TGTGCCAGCAGCTCCGCCGGGAACTACAATGAGCAGTTCTTC.